This paragraph reports one T cell receptor (beta chain). Its antigen is unidentified. This CDR3 comprises 12 residues. V was pared by 4 bases and J by 4 bases, with 10 bases between. Germline CDR1 and CDR2: GTSNPN and SVGIG (reference sequence). This table comes from immunoSEQ multiplex PCR, and its TCRdb copy is limited to in-frame clones, with some not included. This sample has 90,000 or so clones, with about 96% found just once. The data originate from a study of cytomegalovirus exposure and HLA in healthy donors. Study-wide points: According to the study, roughly 160 TCR beta chains were cytomegalovirus-associated. The TCR clusters that emerged in the first cohort tended, a later analysis found, to co-occur in the approximately 110 validation repertoires. It was confirmed in vitro that a few of the CMV-associated chains were specific for CMV antigens. According to reports, the classifier identified cytomegalovirus status with high specificity and sensitivity.

Sequencing input: PBMCs. This TCR derives from a man aged 18 to 30 in good health and CMV-seronegative. This chain connects TRBV30 to TRBJ1-2, with D hard to call. The chain's CDR3 is CAWTGSSYGYTF. DNA of the CDR3: TGTGCCTGGACAGGATCATCCTATGGCTACACCTTC.